This note documents a single TCR beta chain sequence. Its antigen is not identified. With the Oncomine TCR Beta short-read assay, DNA from cultured CD4+ T cells was sequenced. TCRdb fed the PCR reads into MiXCR, producing one record per CDR3 protein. The sample yields about 21,000 distinct CDR3 sequences, approximately 50% seen once. This record belongs to a study of vaccination and CD4 T cells after COVID-19. Background on the study: At a median approximately 99 days (range 35 to 161) after diagnosis, post-COVID samples were drawn. Notes on the study in general: For SARS-CoV-2-reactive clonotypes, the median went from approximately 23 to 38, a nonsignificant increase.

Germline CDR1 reads MNHEY; CDR2 reads SVGEGT. This CDR3 has 15 residues. The J segment lost 2 bases and the V segment lost 4 bases, leaving 6 bases of the junction unmatched. The treatment is: roughly 10-day PBMC culture with coronavirus spike peptide pools or control peptides (ViraFEST assay). Via ViraFEST, peptide pools expanded antigen-specific T cells before TCR sequencing. V gene TRBV6-2 or TRBV6-3 combines with J gene TRBJ2-3, with 7 bases identical to TRBD1. This clonotype was sampled from a human donor who had recovered from COVID-19. The material sequenced was CD4+ T cells from blood, cultured in vitro. This chain's CDR3 is CASSSWTGNTDTQYF. The CDR3 DNA follows: TGTGCCAGCAGTTCATGGACAGGAAACACAGATACGCAGTATTTT.